The sequence of this T cell receptor (beta chain) was determined in a study of identical twins. This clonotype has just a few counts. The length of the CDR3 is 13 residues. From germline, CDR1 is SGDLS and CDR2 YYNGEE. V shed 5 bases, J shed 0 bases, and the junction held 1 base outside the gene matches. Unique molecular identifiers were in the cDNA, with template-switch universal primer binding. TCRdb re-analysed the 5' RACE reads in MiXCR, keeping a single row per CDR3 protein. The sample shows fewer than 500,000 distinct CDR3 sequences, roughly 26% of them seen only once. These data were likewise used in another study, on T cells expressing NK-cell markers. This second study says: Obtained from sorted CD3+CD56+NKG2C+, CD3+CD56+NKG2C- and CD3+CD56-NKG2C+ T cells were the TCR beta repertoires. In several experiments, sorting was confined to alpha-beta TCR T cells through use of an anti-gamma-delta TCR antibody. Similarly, these clonotypes led the CD3+CD56-NKG2C+ fraction as well in four donors.

This receptor was taken from a woman under 30 in good health. The chain couples TRBV9 to TRBJ1-2, with 7 nucleotides matching TRBD1. The sample was CD4+ T cells sorted from blood. This CDR3 reads CASRGQANYGYTF. The CDR3 nucleotides read TGTGCCAGCAGAGGACAGGCTAACTATGGCTACACCTTC.